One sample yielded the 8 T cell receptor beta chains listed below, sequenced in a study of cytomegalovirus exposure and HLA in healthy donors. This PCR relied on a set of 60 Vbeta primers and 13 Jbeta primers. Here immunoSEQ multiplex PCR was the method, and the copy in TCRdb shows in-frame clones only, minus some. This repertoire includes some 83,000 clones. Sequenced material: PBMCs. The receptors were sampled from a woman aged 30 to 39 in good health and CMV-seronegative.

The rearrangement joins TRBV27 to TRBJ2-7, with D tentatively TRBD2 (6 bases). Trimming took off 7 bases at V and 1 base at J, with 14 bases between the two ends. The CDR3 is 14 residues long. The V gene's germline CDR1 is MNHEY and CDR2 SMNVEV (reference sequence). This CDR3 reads CASKTARDSYEQYF. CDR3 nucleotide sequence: TGTGCCAGCAAGACAGCGCGGGATTCCTACGAGCAGTACTTC.

The CDR3 nucleotides read TGTGCCAGCAGCTGGACAGGGACAGGTTCTGGCCAAAACATTCAGTACTTC. Amino acids: CASSWTGTGSGQNIQYF. V gene TRBV7-2 combines with J gene TRBJ2-4; TRBD1 agrees at 8 bases. CDR3 length: 17 residues. Germline V gives CDR1 SGHTA, CDR2 FQGNSA. Trimming at V came to 4 bases and at J to 5 bases, leaving 13 bases not matched to a gene.

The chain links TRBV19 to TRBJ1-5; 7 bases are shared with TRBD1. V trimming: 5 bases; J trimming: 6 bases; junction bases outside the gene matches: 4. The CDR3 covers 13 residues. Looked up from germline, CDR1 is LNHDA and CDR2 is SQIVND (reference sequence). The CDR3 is CASSQGVSQPQHF. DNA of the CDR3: TGTGCCAGTAGTCAGGGGGTTAGTCAGCCCCAGCATTTT.

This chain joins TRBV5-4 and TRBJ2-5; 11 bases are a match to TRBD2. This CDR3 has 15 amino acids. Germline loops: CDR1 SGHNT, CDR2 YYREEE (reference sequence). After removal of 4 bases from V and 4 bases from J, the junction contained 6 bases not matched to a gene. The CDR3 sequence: CASSLSGGALETQYF. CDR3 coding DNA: TGTGCCAGCAGCCTTAGCGGGGGGGCCCTAGAGACCCAGTACTTC.

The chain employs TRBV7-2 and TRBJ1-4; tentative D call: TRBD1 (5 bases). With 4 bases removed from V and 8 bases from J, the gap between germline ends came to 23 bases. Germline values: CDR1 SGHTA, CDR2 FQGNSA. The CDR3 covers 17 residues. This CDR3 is CASSYPLGGDGTEKLFF. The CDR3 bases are TGTGCCAGCAGCTACCCACTTGGGGGGGACGGTACGGAAAAACTGTTTTTT.

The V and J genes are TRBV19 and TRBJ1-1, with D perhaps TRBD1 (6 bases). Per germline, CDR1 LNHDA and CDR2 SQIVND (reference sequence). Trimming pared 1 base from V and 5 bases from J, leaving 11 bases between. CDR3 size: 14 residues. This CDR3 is CASSIGQVRTEAFF. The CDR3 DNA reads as TGTGCCAGTAGTATAGGACAGGTCAGGACTGAAGCTTTCTTT.

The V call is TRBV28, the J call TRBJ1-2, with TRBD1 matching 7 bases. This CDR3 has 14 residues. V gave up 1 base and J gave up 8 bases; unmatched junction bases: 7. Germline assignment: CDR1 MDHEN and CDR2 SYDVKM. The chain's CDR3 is CASSLLKGAEGYTF. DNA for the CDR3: TGTGCCAGCAGTTTATTAAAGGGGGCCGAGGGCTACACCTTC.

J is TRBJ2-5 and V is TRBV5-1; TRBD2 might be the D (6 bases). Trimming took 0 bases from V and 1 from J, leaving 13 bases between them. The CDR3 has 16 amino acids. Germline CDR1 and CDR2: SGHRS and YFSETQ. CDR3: CASSLGVGGFQETQYF. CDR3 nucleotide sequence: TGCGCCAGCAGCTTGGGAGTCGGGGGTTTCCAAGAGACCCAGTACTTC.